These T cell receptor beta chains were read from a single sample in a study of cytomegalovirus exposure and HLA in healthy donors. The table came from immunoSEQ multiplex PCR; TCRdb's copy has only in-frame clones and leaves some out. The repertoire holds nearly 110,000 clones, 70% to 80% seen once, with 3.6% in the top ten. Source material: PBMCs. Receptors originate from a man aged 60-69 years in good health and CMV-seronegative. The CDR3 runs from the conserved cysteine through the conserved F or W. Each record gives: J gene, D gene, clone size, V gene, CDR3 protein, CDR3 DNA. A D gene is named only where the DNA matches it firmly. Size values are once, few and many counts, or a class for expanded clones, and some rows have none.

TRBJ1-1	TRBD1	few	TRBV5-1	CASSLQGAGGTEAFF	TGCGCCAGCAGCTTACAGGGGGCAGGAGGCACTGAAGCTTTCTTT
TRBJ1-2	-	-	TRBV28	CASSSGDGSYGYTF	TGTGCCAGCAGTTCGGGGGACGGGAGCTATGGCTACACCTTC
TRBJ1-5	-	-	TRBV9	CASSVSGSGNQPQHF	TGTGCCAGCAGCGTATCCGGGTCTGGCAATCAGCCCCAGCATTTT
TRBJ1-5	-	-	TRBV21-1	CASSKHGKENGNQPQHF	TGTGCCAGCAGCAAACATGGAAAGGAGAATGGCAATCAGCCCCAGCATTTT
TRBJ2-2	-	-	TRBV11-2	CASSRRSEHTGELFF	TGTGCCAGCAGCCGGCGGTCCGAGCACACCGGGGAGCTGTTTTTT
TRBJ1-4	TRBD1	-	TRBV5-1	CASSPGQVATNEKLFF	TGCGCCAGCAGCCCAGGACAGGTCGCAACTAATGAAAAACTGTTTTTT
TRBJ1-5	-	-	TRBV2	CASSEDTAGNQPQHF	TGTGCCAGCAGTGAAGATACGGCAGGTAATCAGCCCCAGCATTTT
TRBJ2-7	-	-	TRBV18	CATAQGTAREQYF	TGTGCCACCGCACAGGGAACGGCGCGCGAGCAGTACTTC
TRBJ1-2	-	-	TRBV6-5	CASSYSSTLAGYGYTF	TGTGCCAGCAGTTACTCGTCGACACTTGCTGGCTATGGCTACACCTTC
TRBJ2-7	-	-	TRBV7-9	CASSDTTGSYEQYF	TGTGCCAGCAGCGACACGACAGGATCCTACGAGCAGTACTTC
TRBJ1-5	-	once	TRBV4-1	CASSLGLQGMGNQPQHF	TGCGCCAGCAGCCTAGGCCTCCAGGGAATGGGCAATCAGCCCCAGCATTTT
TRBJ2-3	TRBD2	-	TRBV5-1	CASSFSGGATDTQYF	TGCGCCAGCAGCTTTAGCGGGGGGGCCACGGATACGCAGTATTTT
TRBJ2-3	-	-	TRBV4-3	CASSQGASVSTDTQYF	TGCGCCAGCAGCCAAGGGGCTAGCGTGAGCACAGATACGCAGTATTTT
TRBJ2-2	TRBD1	-	TRBV2	CASSSRDRVTGELFF	TGTGCCAGCAGTTCCCGGGACAGGGTTACCGGGGAGCTGTTTTTT
TRBJ2-3	TRBD2	-	TRBV11-3	CASSLGPAGETDTQYF	TGTGCCAGCAGCTTAGGTCCAGCGGGGGAGACAGATACGCAGTATTTT
TRBJ2-5	TRBD1	-	TRBV27	CASSPWGQTQETQYF	TGTGCCAGCAGTCCATGGGGACAGACCCAAGAGACCCAGTACTTC
TRBJ2-3	TRBD2	few	TRBV25-1	CASANPRGGPDTQYF	TGTGCCAGCGCAAACCCGCGGGGGGGCCCAGATACGCAGTATTTT
TRBJ1-4	-	-	TRBV5-4	CASSPGGAANEKLFF	TGTGCCAGCAGCCCCGGGGGGGCGGCTAATGAAAAACTGTTTTTT
TRBJ1-5	-	-	TRBV6-5	CASSSRGGNQPQHF	TGTGCCAGCAGTTCTAGGGGTGGCAATCAGCCCCAGCATTTT
TRBJ2-3	-	-	TRBV29-1	CSGRGFGTDTQYF	TGCAGCGGGCGGGGTTTCGGCACAGATACGCAGTATTTT
TRBJ1-3	-	-	TRBV28	CASSPSAGTSSYTIYF	TGTGCCAGCAGTCCTTCTGCCGGGACATCCTCCTACACCATATATTTT
TRBJ2-1	TRBD2	-	TRBV19	CASRLAGVEYNEQFF	TGTGCCAGTAGGCTAGCGGGGGTAGAGTACAATGAGCAGTTCTTC
TRBJ1-1	-	-	TRBV19	CASRHGSLLPLEAFF	TGTGCCAGTAGACATGGGAGCCTTCTCCCGCTTGAAGCTTTCTTT
TRBJ1-1	-	-	TRBV19	CASSIQGTTEAFF	TGTGCCAGTAGTATACAGGGAACCACTGAAGCTTTCTTT
TRBJ2-1	TRBD2	-	TRBV5-1	CASSLLFASGGEWGNEQFF	TGCGCCAGCAGCTTGCTTTTCGCTAGCGGGGGGGAATGGGGAAATGAGCAGTTCTTC
TRBJ2-2	TRBD1	-	TRBV10-2	CASRGDRRTGELFF	TGCGCCAGCAGGGGGGACAGAAGAACCGGGGAGCTGTTTTTT
TRBJ1-1	-	-	TRBV21-1	CASSKGNTEAFF	TGTGCCAGCAGCAAGGGCAATACTGAAGCTTTCTTT
TRBJ1-4	TRBD1	-	TRBV5-1	CASRETGGNEKLFF	TGCGCCAGCAGGGAGACAGGGGGAAATGAAAAACTGTTTTTT
TRBJ2-5	TRBD1	few	TRBV28	CASSSPGTGMGTQYF	TGTGCCAGCAGTTCCCCCGGGACAGGGATGGGGACCCAGTACTTC